The 14 T cell receptor beta chains listed next were all sequenced from one sample in a study of long-term antiretroviral therapy in people with HIV. At the survey level, the v3.0 immunoSEQ assay was run. This table comes from immunoSEQ multiplex PCR, and its TCRdb copy is limited to in-frame clones, with some not included. The sample lists approximately 35,000 clones; 80% to 90% were seen once. This material consisted of unsorted PBMCs, taken 2.2 years after starting antiretroviral therapy. The receptor source for this set is a man aged 18 to 30 with HIV.

V gene TRBV6-5 combines with J gene TRBJ1-3; a possible D gene is TRBD1 (6 bases). Trimming removed 7 bases at V and 5 bases at J, with 15 bases between. The CDR3 contains 14 residues. Looked up from germline, CDR1 is MNHEY and CDR2 is SVGAGI. CDR3 sequence: CASTSGAGRNTIYF. The CDR3 DNA reads as TGTGCCAGCACCTCGGGGGCAGGGAGAAACACCATATATTTT.

The J gene is TRBJ2-7, the V gene TRBV28; no clear D gene. CDR3 size: 12 residues. V lost 6 bases and J lost 1, with 7 bases in between. Germline V lookup: CDR1 MDHEN, CDR2 SYDVKM. The DNA for the CDR3 is TGTGCCAGCAGGGAAGGGTCCTACGAGCAGTACTTC. Translated: CASREGSYEQYF.

This sequence joins TRBV19 and TRBJ1-2, with D perhaps matching TRBD1 (5 bases). The V end lost 5 bases, the J end lost 3 bases, and 10 bases lay between the germline ends. CDR1 is LNHDA and CDR2 is SQIVND in the germline V gene (reference sequence). There are 13 residues in the CDR3. The CDR3 region is CASSPTEYYGYTF. CDR3 nucleotides: TGTGCCAGTAGTCCGACAGAGTACTATGGCTACACCTTC.

Notes on this clone: A junction end diverges from the germline sequence, so it may reflect a read error. The rearrangement joins TRBV23-1 to TRBJ2-4; D could derive from TRBD1 or TRBD2 (5 bases each). TRBV23-1 is placed among ORFs of uncertain function. CDR3 length equals 12 residues. CDR3 nucleotide sequence: TGTACGGGGCCCCTAGCCAAAAACATTCAGTACTTC. Protein sequence: CTGPLAKNIQYF.

The chain joins TRBV29-1 to TRBJ2-1; TRBD1 matches at 7 bases. The CDR3 runs to 13 residues. Unmatched junction bases numbered 6, after V lost 7 bases and J lost 3 bases. Germline V gives CDR1 SQVTM, CDR2 ANQGSEA. Here the CDR3 reads CSGDREDYNEQFF. The DNA of the CDR3 is TGCAGCGGAGACAGGGAAGACTACAATGAGCAGTTCTTC.

On this clone itself: One junction end disagrees with the germline gene, perhaps due to a read error. V gene TRBV13 combines with J gene TRBJ2-1; weak D call: TRBD2 (6 bases). Germline V gives CDR1 PRHDT, CDR2 FYEKMQ (reference sequence). The CDR3 has 13 residues. CDR3 sequence reads: CASSLMDYHEQFF. CDR3 bases: TGTGCCAGCAGCTTAATGGACTACCATGAGCAGTTCTTC.

The chain carries TRBV6-5 and TRBJ1-1; D might be TRBD1 (5 bases). Germline CDR1 reads MNHEY; CDR2 reads SVGAGI. This CDR3 contains 15 residues. The germline V and J ends were trimmed by 5 bases and 3 bases, with 16 bases remaining between them. CDR3 nucleotide sequence: TGTGCCAGCAGTAACCCCGGAGGGGTGGACACTGAAGCTTTCTTT. Translating it yields CASSNPGGVDTEAFF.

The J gene is TRBJ1-1, the V gene TRBV6-1, with D tentatively TRBD1 (6 bases). V lost 1 base and J lost 3, with 9 bases in between. Germline V gene sequence: CDR1 MNHNS, CDR2 SASEGT. This CDR3 has 14 amino acids. CDR3 in amino acids: CASSEGTEHTEAFF. In DNA form, the CDR3 reads TGTGCCAGCAGTGAAGGGACAGAACACACTGAAGCTTTCTTT.

The gene calls are TRBV13 and TRBJ2-3; 9 nucleotides line up with TRBD2. Germline V gives CDR1 PRHDT, CDR2 FYEKMQ (reference sequence). Germline trimming cut 4 bases from V and 2 bases from J; bases unmatched to any gene: 10. The CDR3 sequence is 17 residues long. In nucleotides, the CDR3 is TGTGCCAGCAGCTCCCTGGGGCGGGGGGGCACCACAGATACGCAGTATTTT. As protein: CASSSLGRGGTTDTQYF. The variable domain in full, with the rest retrieved from reference TRBV13 and TRBJ2-3, is AAGVIQSPRHLIKEKRETATLKCYPIPRHDTVYWYQQGPGQDPQFLISFYEKMQSDKGSIPDRFSAQQFSDYHSELNMSSLELGDSALYFCASSSLGRGGTTDTQYFGPGTRLTVL.

This rearrangement joins TRBV18 to TRBJ2-7; weak D call: TRBD1 (6 bases). This CDR3 has 14 amino acids. Germline CDR1 and CDR2: KGHSH and LQKENI. Trimming left V 2 bases short and J 5 bases short, with 13 bases between. Here the CDR3 DNA reads TGTGCCAGCTCACCATCTCAGGGGCGAAACGAGCAGTACTTC. Its protein product is CASSPSQGRNEQYF.

The chain joins TRBV5-5 to TRBJ2-5, with a weak D call TRBD2 (6 bases). CDR3 length: 14 residues. Germline CDR1 is SGHKS and CDR2 is YYEKEE (reference sequence). With 4 bases removed from V and 1 base from J, the gap between germline ends came to 11 bases. CDR3 loop: CASSRIGGQETQYF. CDR3 in DNA: TGTGCCAGCAGCCGGATCGGGGGCCAAGAGACCCAGTACTTC.

The chain combines TRBV28 with TRBJ2-5; 9 nucleotides line up with TRBD2. Germline V gene data show CDR1 as MDHEN and CDR2 as SYDVKM. V dropped 3 bases and J dropped 4; count of bases not matched to a gene: 6. The CDR3 sequence is 15 residues long. CDR3 sequence: CASSFGLAGTETQYF. The CDR3 coding sequence is TGTGCCAGCAGTTTTGGGCTAGCGGGAACAGAGACCCAGTACTTC.

The CDR3 loop is CASSPLPGRSNYGYTF. In nucleotides, the CDR3 is TGTGCCAGCAGCCCACTGCCGGGCCGCAGCAACTATGGCTACACCTTC. V is TRBV11-2 and J is TRBJ1-2, with D hard to call. The V end lost 5 bases, the J end lost 2 bases, and 18 bases lay between the germline ends. The germline gives CDR1 SGHAT, CDR2 FQNNGV. The CDR3 runs to 16 residues.

This rearrangement joins TRBV4-2 to TRBJ1-1; TRBD1 matches at 9 bases. There are 12 residues in the CDR3. V trimming: 4 bases; J trimming: 6 bases; junction bases outside the gene matches: 0. Per the germline V gene, CDR1 is LGHNA and CDR2 is YNFKEQ. This CDR3 is CASSRDRAEAFF. The DNA for the CDR3 is TGTGCCAGCAGCCGGGACAGGGCTGAAGCTTTCTTT.